This TCR beta chain was profiled in a study of blood T cell repertoires in COVID-19. Study background: Sites in the United States, Italy and Spain provided acute and convalescent COVID-19 samples. From T cells, B-cell-depleted T cells, or PBMCs came the material, which was cDNA or gDNA.

This clone was observed once. CDR3 size: 15 residues. Losses at the gene ends were 4 bases for V and 5 bases for J; bases not matched to a gene: 9. CDR1 and CDR2 from the germline V gene are SEHNR and FQNEAQ (reference sequence). In the source study's methods: Nucleated cell number was recorded as an estimate derived from reference gene primer amplification. Profiled with immunoSEQ multiplex PCR; TCRdb holds only in-frame clones, not every one. V, J and clone size were drawn from that table, and D and trimming were deduced from the DNA. The sample has about 62,000 clones, 70% to 90% seen once; the top ten hold approximately 0.93%.

Sequencing used peripheral blood. The TCR sequence derives from a man between 65 and 85 years old with acute or convalescent COVID-19. This chain uses TRBV7-9 with TRBJ2-3, with 7 bases aligning to TRBD1. The CDR3 region is CASSSGRGGLDTQYF. The CDR3 bases are TGTGCCAGCAGCTCCGGACGAGGGGGCCTAGATACGCAGTATTTT.